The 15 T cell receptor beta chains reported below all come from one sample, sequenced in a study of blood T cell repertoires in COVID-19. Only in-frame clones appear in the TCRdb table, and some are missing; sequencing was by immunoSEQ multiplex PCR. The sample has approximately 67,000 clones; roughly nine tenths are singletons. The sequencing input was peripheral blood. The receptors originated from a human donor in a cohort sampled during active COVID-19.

CDR3 protein: CASSGNNRGTEAFF. DNA for the CDR3: TGTGCCAGCAGCGGTAATAACAGGGGAACTGAAGCTTTCTTT. V is TRBV7-8 and J is TRBJ1-1; 7 nucleotides agree with TRBD1. The trim removed 5 bases at V and 5 bases at J, leaving 8 bases unmatched. The CDR3 is 14 amino acids. Germline CDR1 is SGHVS and CDR2 is FQNEAQ.

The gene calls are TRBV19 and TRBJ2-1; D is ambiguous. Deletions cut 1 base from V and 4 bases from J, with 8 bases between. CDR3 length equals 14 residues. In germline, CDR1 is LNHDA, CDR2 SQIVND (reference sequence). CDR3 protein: CASSIGNSYNEQFF. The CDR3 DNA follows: TGTGCCAGTAGTATAGGGAACAGTTACAATGAGCAGTTCTTC.

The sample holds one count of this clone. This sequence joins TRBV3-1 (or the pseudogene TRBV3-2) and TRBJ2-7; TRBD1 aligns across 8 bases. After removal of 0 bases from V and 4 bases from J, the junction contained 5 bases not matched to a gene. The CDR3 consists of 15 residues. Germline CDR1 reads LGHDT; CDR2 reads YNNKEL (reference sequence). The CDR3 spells CASSQDPDRGYEQYF. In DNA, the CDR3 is TGTGCCAGCAGCCAAGATCCCGACAGGGGATACGAGCAGTACTTC.

CDR3 sequence reads: CASSVLTSGYDNEQFF. For the CDR3, the DNA is TGTGCCAGCAGCGTCCTCACTAGCGGGTACGACAATGAGCAGTTCTTC. This sequence joins TRBV9 and TRBJ2-1; TRBD2 agrees at 9 bases. The V and J ends lost 2 bases and 5 bases, in that order; junction bases with no gene match: 8. CDR3 length: 16 amino acids. CDR1 is SGDLS and CDR2 is YYNGEE in the germline V gene.

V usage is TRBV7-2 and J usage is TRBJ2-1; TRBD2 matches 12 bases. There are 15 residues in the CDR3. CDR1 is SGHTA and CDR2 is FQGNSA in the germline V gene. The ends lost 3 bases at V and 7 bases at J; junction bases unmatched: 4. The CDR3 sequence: CASSLTSGSLNEQFF. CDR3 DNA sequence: TGTGCCAGCAGCTTGACTAGCGGGAGTTTAAATGAGCAGTTCTTC.

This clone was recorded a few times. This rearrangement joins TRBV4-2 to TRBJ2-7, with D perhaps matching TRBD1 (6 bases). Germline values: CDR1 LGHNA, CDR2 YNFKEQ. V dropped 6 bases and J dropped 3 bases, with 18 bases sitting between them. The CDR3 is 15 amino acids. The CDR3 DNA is TGTGCCAGCAGGTTCCACAGGGTAGTTGTCTACGAGCAGTACTTC. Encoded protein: CASRFHRVVVYEQYF.

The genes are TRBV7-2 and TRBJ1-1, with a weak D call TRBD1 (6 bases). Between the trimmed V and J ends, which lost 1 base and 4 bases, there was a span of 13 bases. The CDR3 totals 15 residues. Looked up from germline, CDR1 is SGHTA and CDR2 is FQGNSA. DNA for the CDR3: TGTGCCAGCAGCTTAGAGCAGGGGTGGGGCACTGAAGCTTTCTTT. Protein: CASSLEQGWGTEAFF.

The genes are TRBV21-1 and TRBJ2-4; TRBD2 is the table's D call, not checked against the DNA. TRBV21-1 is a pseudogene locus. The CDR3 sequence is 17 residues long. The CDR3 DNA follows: TGTGCCAGCAGCAAAGGAACCGGGGGGCTAGCCAAAAACATTCAGTACTTC. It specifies CASSKGTGGLAKNIQYF.

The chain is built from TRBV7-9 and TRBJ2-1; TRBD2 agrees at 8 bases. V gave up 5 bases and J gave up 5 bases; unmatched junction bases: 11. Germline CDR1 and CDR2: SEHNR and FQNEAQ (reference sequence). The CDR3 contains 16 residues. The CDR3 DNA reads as TGTGCCAGCAGCCAGAGAACCGGGACTAGTCACAATGAGCAGTTCTTC. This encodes CASSQRTGTSHNEQFF.

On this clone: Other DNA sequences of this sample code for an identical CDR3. The CDR3 region is CASSTRTSGRYEQYF. The CDR3 DNA reads as TGTGCCAGCAGCACGAGGACTAGCGGGAGGTACGAGCAGTACTTC. This chain links TRBV11-2 with TRBJ2-7; 14 nucleotides match TRBD2. The CDR3 is made up of 15 amino acids. V dropped 5 bases and J dropped 4; count of bases not matched to a gene: 4. Germline CDR1 and CDR2: SGHAT and FQNNGV.

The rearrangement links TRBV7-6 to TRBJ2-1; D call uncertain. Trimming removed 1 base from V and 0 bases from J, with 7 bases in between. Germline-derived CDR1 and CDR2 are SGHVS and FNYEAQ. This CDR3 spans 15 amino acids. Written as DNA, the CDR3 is TGTGCCAGCAGCTTAGACTGGAGCTCCTACAATGAGCAGTTCTTC. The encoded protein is CASSLDWSSYNEQFF.

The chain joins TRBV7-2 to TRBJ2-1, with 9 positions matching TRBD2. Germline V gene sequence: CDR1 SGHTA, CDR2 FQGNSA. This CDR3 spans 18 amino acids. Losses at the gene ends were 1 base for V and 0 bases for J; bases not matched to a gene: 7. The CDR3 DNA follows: TGTGCCAGCAGCTTAGAAGCGGGGGGAACAAGCTCCTACAATGAGCAGTTCTTC. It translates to CASSLEAGGTSSYNEQFF. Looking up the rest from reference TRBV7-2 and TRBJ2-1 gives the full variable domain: GAGVSQSPSNKVTEKGKDVELRCDPISGHTALYWYRQSLGQGLEFLIYFQGNSAPDKSGLPSDRFSAERTGGSVSTLTIQRTQQEDSAVYLCASSLEAGGTSSYNEQFFGPGTRLTVL.

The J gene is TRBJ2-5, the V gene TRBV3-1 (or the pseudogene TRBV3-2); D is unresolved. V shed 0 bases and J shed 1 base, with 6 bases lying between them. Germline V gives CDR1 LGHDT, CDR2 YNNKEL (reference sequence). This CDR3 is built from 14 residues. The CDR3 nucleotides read TGTGCCAGCAGCCAAGACAGGTCCCAAGAGACCCAGTACTTC. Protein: CASSQDRSQETQYF.

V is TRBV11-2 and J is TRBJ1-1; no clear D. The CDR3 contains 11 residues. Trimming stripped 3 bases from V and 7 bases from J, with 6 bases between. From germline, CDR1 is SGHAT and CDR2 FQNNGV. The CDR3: CASSLGVEAFF. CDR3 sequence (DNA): TGTGCCAGCAGCTTGGGAGTTGAAGCTTTCTTT.

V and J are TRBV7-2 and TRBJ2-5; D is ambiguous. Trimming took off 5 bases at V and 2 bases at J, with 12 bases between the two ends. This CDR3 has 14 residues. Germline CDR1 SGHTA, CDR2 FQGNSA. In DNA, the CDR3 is TGTGCCAGCAGCCCCCAGGCACAGCAAGAGACCCAGTACTTC. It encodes CASSPQAQQETQYF. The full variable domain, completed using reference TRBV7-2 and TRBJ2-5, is GAGVSQSPSNKVTEKGKDVELRCDPISGHTALYWYRQSLGQGLEFLIYFQGNSAPDKSGLPSDRFSAERTGGSVSTLTIQRTQQEDSAVYLCASSPQAQQETQYFGPGTRLLVL.